Here is one T cell receptor (beta chain) with its context. Its binding antigen is unknown. Base qualities were left out, and no much larger clone turns up one base away. Donors were healthy HIV-negative adults with no recently reported acute infections or vaccinations. Only Caucasian adults living in Nashville, Tennessee, USA were represented among the donors. CD4+ T cells were enriched by magnetic negative selection; naive cells were then positively selected on CD45RA, and the negative fraction formed the memory subset. Blood was collected by leukapheresis, and PBMCs were isolated by Ficoll-Histopaque density gradient centrifugation and then cryopreserved in liquid nitrogen vapor phase. Purity and quantity of every magnetically sorted T cell population were checked by analytical flow cytometry. From each sorted fraction, genomic DNA was isolated and quantified by UV absorbance on a Nanodrop 2000c.

Using the deep immunoSEQ assay, TCR CDR3 regions were amplified from genomic DNA by multiplex PCR. Genomic DNA extracted from each cell subset was distributed evenly over all wells of several immunoSEQ 96-well plates, and each plate served as one replicate. For sorted subsets, roughly 190 ng of genomic DNA, equivalent to around 29,000 T cell genomes, went into each replicate PCR. The purified libraries were quantified using a Qubit 3.0 fluorometer, sized with a Bioanalyzer 2100, and then quantified again using the KAPA Library Quantification kit. Every immunoSEQ 96-well plate was sequenced on a separate single-read 150-cycle Illumina NextSeq 550 flow cell. The authors' pipeline ran thus. Because the immunoSEQ output included only junctional sequences and no quality scores, the filtering could not be the same as the filtering used for full-length reads. To assign V/J genes and CDR3, sequences were annotated against IMGT germline references using PyIR, a Python wrapper for IgBLAST v1.9. Reads with weak V/J assignments (E-value above 1e-6), missing CDR3, stop codons, out-of-frame junctions, or ambiguous translated residues were removed. V3J clonotypes were defined as sequences sharing an identical inferred V gene, J gene, and CDR3 amino acid sequence. Percentage overlap between repertoires was computed as shared unique clonotypes divided by the size of the smaller repertoire. Three approaches were used to assess repertoire richness: RTK rarefaction, the Chao1 estimator, and Recon v2.1 estimates of unobserved clonotypes. Generation probabilities were computed with OLGA for all TCRbeta clonotypes obtained by the gDNA method from a few donors. The clones in this table, taken by TCRdb from immuneACCESS, are in-frame only. Not every clone is retained; where verified, under half of the shortfall comes from an unresolved V gene, and the cause of the rest is unknown. V, J and clone size derive from that table, while D and trimming were established from the DNA sequence. The sample table records 2 million to 3 million clones; over 85% of these occur just once. About 0.39% of the sample goes to the ten largest clones.

This entry belongs to a study of shared clonotypes between healthy human individuals (dated by TCRdb to about 2020). With respect to the entire study: The cohort comprised two women and a few men aged 18 to 49 years. Leukapheresis yielded between about 0.9 and 9.5 billion PBMCs per donor. For each donor, CD4 naive and CD4 memory were each run on three plates, CD8 naive on two plates, and CD8 memory on one plate. To increase sequencing depth and limit assay-specific biases, different laboratories used diverse techniques to prepare libraries and sequence TCR repertoires. Blood TCR repertoires of five healthy adults were deeply sequenced to estimate repertoire size and the extent of clonotype sharing between individuals.

Beyond this particular receptor, the publication reports: Sampling was limited to blood, and TCR repertoires in tissue likely differ from TCR repertoires in blood. Because the study included only a small number of donors, the genetic and exposure-history diversity represented was limited. Naive subsets generally had larger estimated clonotype richness than memory subsets did. Rarefaction of sorted-subset datasets indicated incomplete sequencing despite the large sequencing depth. Clonotypes shared by all four sorted-subset donors showed higher generation probabilities than non-shared clonotypes. Sharing across several donors was observed for about 5% of naive CD4, 3% to 4% of naive CD8, 2.3% of memory CD4, and about 0.4% of memory CD8 clonotypes. Pairwise subsampling led to the expectation that sequencing depth would affect the degree of clonotype sharing among donors.

The germline V and J ends show losses of 2 bases and 0 bases respectively, and no gene match explains 7 bases of the junction. Per the germline V gene, SGHTA is the CDR1 and FQGNSA is the CDR2. Counted from cysteine to phenylalanine, this CDR3 has 17 amino acids. Here the CDR3 DNA is all that survives: 51 bases in frame from base 1. The V and J segments used are TRBV7-2 and TRBJ2-1, and 7 bases in between align with TRBD2. Specimen: naive CD4+ T cells from PBMCs. Sample cell subset or site, as interpreted from the label and publication: CD45RA+ positively selected. The clonotype originates from a man in his late teens or twenties in good health. Some clones in this sample may be carry-over from other donors' samples. The CDR3 has the sequence CASSLYGTGGSYNEQFF. The bases are TGTGCCAGCAGCTTATACGGGACGGGAGGCTCCTACAATGAGCAGTTCTTC.